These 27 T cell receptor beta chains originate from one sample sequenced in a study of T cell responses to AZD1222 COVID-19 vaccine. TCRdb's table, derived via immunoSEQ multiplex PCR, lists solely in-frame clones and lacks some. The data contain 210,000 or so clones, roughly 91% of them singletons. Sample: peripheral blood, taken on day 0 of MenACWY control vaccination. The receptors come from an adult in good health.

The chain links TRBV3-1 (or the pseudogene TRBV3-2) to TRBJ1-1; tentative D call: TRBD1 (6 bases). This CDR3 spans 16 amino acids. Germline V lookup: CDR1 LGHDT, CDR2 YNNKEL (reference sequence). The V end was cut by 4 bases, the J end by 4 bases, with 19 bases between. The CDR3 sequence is CASSPYPGAYGTEAFF. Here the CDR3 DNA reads TGTGCCAGCAGCCCCTACCCAGGGGCGTATGGCACTGAAGCTTTCTTT.

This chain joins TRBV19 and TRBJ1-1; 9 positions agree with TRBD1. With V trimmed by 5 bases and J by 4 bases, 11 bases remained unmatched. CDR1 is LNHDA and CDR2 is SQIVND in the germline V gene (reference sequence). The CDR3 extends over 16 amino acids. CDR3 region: CASSYIRGQGRTEAFF. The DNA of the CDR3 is TGTGCCAGTAGTTATATCAGGGGACAGGGACGCACTGAAGCTTTCTTT. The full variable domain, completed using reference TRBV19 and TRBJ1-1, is DGGITQSPKYLFRKEGQNVTLSCEQNLNHDAMYWYRQDPGQGLRLIYYSQIVNDFQKGDIAEGYSVSREKKESFPLTVTSAQKNPTAFYLCASSYIRGQGRTEAFFGQGTRLTVV.

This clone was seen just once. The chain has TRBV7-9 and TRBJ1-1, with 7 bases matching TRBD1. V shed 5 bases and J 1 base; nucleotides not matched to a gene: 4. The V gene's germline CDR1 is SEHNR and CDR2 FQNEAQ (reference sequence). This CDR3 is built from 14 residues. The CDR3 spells CASSTWTGNTEAFF. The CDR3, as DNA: TGTGCCAGCAGCACCTGGACAGGGAACACTGAAGCTTTCTTT.

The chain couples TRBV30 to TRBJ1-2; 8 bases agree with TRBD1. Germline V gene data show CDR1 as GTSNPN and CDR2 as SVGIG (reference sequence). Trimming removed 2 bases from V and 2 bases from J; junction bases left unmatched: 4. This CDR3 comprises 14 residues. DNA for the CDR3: TGTGCCTGGAGTCCCCGGGACAGGAACTATGGCTACACCTTC. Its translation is CAWSPRDRNYGYTF.

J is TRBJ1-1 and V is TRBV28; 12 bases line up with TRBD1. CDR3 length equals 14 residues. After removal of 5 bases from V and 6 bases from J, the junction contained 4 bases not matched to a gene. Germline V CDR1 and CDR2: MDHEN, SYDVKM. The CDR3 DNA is TGTGCCAGCAGTGGGACAGGGGGCTTGGCTGAAGCTTTCTTT. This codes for CASSGTGGLAEAFF.

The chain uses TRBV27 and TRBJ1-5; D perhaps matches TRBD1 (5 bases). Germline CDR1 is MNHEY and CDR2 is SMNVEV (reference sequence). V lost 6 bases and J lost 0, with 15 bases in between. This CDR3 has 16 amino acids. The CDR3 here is CASSSRTWYSNQPQHF. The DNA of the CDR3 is TGTGCCAGCAGCTCCCGGACATGGTATAGCAATCAGCCCCAGCATTTT.

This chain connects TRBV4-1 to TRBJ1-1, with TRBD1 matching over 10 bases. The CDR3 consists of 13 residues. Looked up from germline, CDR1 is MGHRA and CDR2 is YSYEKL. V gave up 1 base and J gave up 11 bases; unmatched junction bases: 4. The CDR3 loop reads CASSQVGTGVAFF. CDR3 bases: TGCGCCAGCAGCCAAGTGGGGACAGGGGTGGCTTTCTTT.

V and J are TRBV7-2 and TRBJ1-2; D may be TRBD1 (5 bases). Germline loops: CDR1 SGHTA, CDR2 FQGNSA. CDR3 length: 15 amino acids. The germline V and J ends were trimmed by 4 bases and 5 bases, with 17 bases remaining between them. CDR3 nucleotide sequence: TGTGCCAGCAGCTCCCAAGGTTCTGGGGGTTATGGCTACACCTTC. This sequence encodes CASSSQGSGGYGYTF. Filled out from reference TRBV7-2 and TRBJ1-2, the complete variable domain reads GAGVSQSPSNKVTEKGKDVELRCDPISGHTALYWYRQSLGQGLEFLIYFQGNSAPDKSGLPSDRFSAERTGGSVSTLTIQRTQQEDSAVYLCASSSQGSGGYGYTFGSGTRLTVV.

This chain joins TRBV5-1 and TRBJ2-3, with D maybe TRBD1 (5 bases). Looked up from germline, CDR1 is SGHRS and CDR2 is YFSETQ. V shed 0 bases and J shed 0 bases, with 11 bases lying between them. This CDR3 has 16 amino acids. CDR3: CASSLGQILSTDTQYF. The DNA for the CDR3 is TGCGCCAGCAGCTTGGGACAGATCCTAAGCACAGATACGCAGTATTTT.

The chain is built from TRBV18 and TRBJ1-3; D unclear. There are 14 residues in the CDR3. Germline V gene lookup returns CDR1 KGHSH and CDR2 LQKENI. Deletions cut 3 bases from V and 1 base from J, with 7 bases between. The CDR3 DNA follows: TGTGCCAGCTCACCTAACTCGTCTGGAAACACCATATATTTT. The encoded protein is CASSPNSSGNTIYF.

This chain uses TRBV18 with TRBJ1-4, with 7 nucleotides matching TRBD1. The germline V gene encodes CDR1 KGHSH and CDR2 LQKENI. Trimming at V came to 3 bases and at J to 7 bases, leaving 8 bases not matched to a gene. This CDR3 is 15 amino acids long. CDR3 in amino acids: CASSPDRWWSEKLFF. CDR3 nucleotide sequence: TGTGCCAGCTCACCGGACAGGTGGTGGAGTGAAAAACTGTTTTTT.

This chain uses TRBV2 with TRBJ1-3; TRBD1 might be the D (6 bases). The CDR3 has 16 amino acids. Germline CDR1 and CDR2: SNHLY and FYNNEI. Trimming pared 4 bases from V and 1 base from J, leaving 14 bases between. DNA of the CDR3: TGTGCCAGCAGTGTAGGACAGACCTCTTCTGGAAACACCATATATTTT. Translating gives CASSVGQTSSGNTIYF.

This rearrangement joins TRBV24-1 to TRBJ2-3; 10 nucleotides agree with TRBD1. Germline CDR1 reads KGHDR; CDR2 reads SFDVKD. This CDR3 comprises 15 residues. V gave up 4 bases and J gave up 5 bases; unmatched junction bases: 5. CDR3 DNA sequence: TGTGCCACCAGTGAATCCGGACAGGGGGTAGATACGCAGTATTTT. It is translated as CATSESGQGVDTQYF.

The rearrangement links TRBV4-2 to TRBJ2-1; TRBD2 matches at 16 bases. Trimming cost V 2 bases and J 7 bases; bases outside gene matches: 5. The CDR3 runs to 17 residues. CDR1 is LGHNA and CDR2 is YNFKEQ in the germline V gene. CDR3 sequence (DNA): TGTGCCAGCAGCCAAAAGCCGGGACTAGCGGGGGGGAATGAGCAGTTCTTC. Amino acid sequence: CASSQKPGLAGGNEQFF.

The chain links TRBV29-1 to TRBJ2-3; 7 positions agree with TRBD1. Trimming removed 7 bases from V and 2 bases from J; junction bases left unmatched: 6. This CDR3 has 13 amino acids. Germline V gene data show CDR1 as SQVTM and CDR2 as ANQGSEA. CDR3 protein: CSAITGATDTQYF. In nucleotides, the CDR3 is TGCAGCGCGATAACAGGGGCCACAGATACGCAGTATTTT.

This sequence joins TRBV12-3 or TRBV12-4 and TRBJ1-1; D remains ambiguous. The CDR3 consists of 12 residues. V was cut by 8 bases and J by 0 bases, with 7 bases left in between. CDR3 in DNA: TGTGCCAGCCAACGGATGAACACTGAAGCTTTCTTT. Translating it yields CASQRMNTEAFF.

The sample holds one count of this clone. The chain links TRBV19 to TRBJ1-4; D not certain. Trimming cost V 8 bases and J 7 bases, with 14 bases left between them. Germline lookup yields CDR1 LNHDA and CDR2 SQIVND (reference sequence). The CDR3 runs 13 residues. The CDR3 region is CASLAWAGEKLFF. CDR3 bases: TGTGCCAGTTTGGCCTGGGCCGGTGAAAAACTGTTTTTT. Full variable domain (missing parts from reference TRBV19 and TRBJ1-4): DGGITQSPKYLFRKEGQNVTLSCEQNLNHDAMYWYRQDPGQGLRLIYYSQIVNDFQKGDIAEGYSVSREKKESFPLTVTSAQKNPTAFYLCASLAWAGEKLFFGSGTQLSVL.

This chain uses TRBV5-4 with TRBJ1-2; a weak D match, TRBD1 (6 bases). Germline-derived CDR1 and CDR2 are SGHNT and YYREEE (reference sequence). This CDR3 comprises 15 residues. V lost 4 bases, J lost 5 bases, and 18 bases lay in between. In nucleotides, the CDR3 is TGTGCCAGCAGCGCAGGTGGGAAGGGGGTTTATGGCTACACCTTC. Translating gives CASSAGGKGVYGYTF.

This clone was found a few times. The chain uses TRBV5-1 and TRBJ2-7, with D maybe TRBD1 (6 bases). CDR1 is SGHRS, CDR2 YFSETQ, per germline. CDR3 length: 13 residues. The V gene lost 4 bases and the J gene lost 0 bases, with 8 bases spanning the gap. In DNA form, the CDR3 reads TGCGCCAGCAGCACAGGGCCCTCCTACGAGCAGTACTTC. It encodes CASSTGPSYEQYF.

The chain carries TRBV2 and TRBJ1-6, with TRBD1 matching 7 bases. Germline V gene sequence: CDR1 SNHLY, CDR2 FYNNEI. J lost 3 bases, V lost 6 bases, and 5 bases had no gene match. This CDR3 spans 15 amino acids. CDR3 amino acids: CASRPRTGYNSPLHF. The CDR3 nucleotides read TGTGCCAGCAGGCCCCGGACAGGCTATAATTCACCCCTCCACTTT.

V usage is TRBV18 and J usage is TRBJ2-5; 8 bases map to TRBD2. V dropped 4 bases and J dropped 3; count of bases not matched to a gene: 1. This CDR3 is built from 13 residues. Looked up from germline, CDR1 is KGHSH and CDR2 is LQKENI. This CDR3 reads CASSQGLEETQYF. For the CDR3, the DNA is TGTGCCAGCTCACAGGGACTAGAAGAGACCCAGTACTTC.

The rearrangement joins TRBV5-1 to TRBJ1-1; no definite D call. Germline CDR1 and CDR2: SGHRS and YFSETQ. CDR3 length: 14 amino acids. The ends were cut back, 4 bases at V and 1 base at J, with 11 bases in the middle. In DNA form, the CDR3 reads TGCGCCAGCAGCGCCCGGAGCGGGAACACTGAAGCTTTCTTT. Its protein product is CASSARSGNTEAFF.

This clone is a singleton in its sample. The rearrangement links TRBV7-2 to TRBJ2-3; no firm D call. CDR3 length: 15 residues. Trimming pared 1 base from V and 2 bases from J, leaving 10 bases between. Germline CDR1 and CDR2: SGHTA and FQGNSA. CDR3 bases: TGTGCCAGCAGCTTAGAACGGATAGCCACAGATACGCAGTATTTT. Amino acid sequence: CASSLERIATDTQYF.

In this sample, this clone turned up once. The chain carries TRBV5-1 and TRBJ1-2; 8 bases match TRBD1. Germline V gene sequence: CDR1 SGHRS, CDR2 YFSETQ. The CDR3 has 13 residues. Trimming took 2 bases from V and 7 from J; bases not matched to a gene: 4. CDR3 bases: TGCGCCAGCAGCTTACCAGGGGGCTTTGGCTACACCTTC. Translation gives CASSLPGGFGYTF. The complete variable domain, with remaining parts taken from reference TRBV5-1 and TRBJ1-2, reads KAGVTQTPRYLIKTRGQQVTLSCSPISGHRSVSWYQQTPGQGLQFLFEYFSETQRNKGNFPGRFSGRQFSNSRSEMNVSTLELGDSALYLCASSLPGGFGYTFGSGTRLTVV.

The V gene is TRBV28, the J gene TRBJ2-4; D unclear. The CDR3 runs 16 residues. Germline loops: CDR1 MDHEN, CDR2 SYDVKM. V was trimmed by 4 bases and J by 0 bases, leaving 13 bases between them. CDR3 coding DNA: TGTGCCAGCAGTTGGCGTTACAGCCAAGCCAAAAACATTCAGTACTTC. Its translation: CASSWRYSQAKNIQYF.

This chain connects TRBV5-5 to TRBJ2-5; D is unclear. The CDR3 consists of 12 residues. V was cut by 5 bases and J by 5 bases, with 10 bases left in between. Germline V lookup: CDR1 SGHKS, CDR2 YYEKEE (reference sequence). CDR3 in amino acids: CASSHSWETQYF. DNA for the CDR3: TGTGCCAGCAGTCACAGTTGGGAGACCCAGTACTTC. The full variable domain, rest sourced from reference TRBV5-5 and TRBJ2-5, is DAGVTQSPTHLIKTRGQQVTLRCSPISGHKSVSWYQQVLGQGPQFIFQYYEKEERGRGNFPDRFSARQFPNYSSELNVNALLLGDSALYLCASSHSWETQYFGPGTRLLVL.

Written as DNA, the CDR3 is TGCGCCAGCAGAGAAGGACAGGTTAATCAGCCCCAGCATTTT. Protein sequence: CASREGQVNQPQHF. This chain joins TRBV10-2 and TRBJ1-5; 7 nucleotides agree with TRBD1. Germline CDR1 is WSHSY and CDR2 is SAAADI. The CDR3 totals 14 residues. V shed 6 bases, J shed 4 bases, and the junction held 6 bases outside the gene matches.